These 10 T cell receptor beta chains originate from one sample sequenced in a study of T cell clones after liver transplantation. TCRdb's table, derived via immunoSEQ multiplex PCR, lists solely in-frame clones and lacks some. The sample shows around 100,000 clones, about 86% of them seen only once. Sequences were derived from CD4+ T cells from blood, sampled approximately 43 months after liver transplant. These receptors all stem from a human patient who received a liver transplant. A share of the T cells may be of graft donor origin.

The chain uses TRBV19 and TRBJ1-2, with TRBD1 matching over 8 bases. The V and J ends lost 2 bases and 5 bases, in that order; junction bases with no gene match: 10. Germline CDR1 and CDR2: LNHDA and SQIVND (reference sequence). The length of the CDR3 is 16 residues. Here the CDR3 reads CASSIRAGGRRYGYTF. The CDR3 DNA follows: TGTGCCAGTAGTATAAGGGCAGGGGGCAGAAGGTATGGCTACACCTTC.

The V and J genes are TRBV7-2 and TRBJ1-4, with D maybe TRBD1 (5 bases). From germline, CDR1 is SGHTA and CDR2 FQGNSA. Trimming cost V 4 bases and J 7 bases, with 10 bases left between them. The CDR3 is 13 amino acids. In DNA form, the CDR3 reads TGTGCCAGCAGCTGGGACGGTGGTGAAAAACTGTTTTTT. Protein: CASSWDGGEKLFF.

This clone was counted only a few times. The chain links TRBV23-1 to TRBJ2-1, with D perhaps being TRBD1 or TRBD2 (6 bases each). TRBV23-1 carries the ORF label, with uncertain function. This CDR3 is 15 amino acids long. V dropped 4 bases and J dropped 4 bases, with 14 bases sitting between them. CDR3 sequence: CASSRLTRGYNEQFF. CDR3 nucleotide sequence: TGCGCCAGCAGTCGATTGACTAGGGGGTACAATGAGCAGTTCTTC.

The chain links TRBV19 to TRBJ1-2; D remains ambiguous. V was shortened by 7 bases and J by 7 bases, with 13 bases between the two germline ends. CDR1 is LNHDA and CDR2 is SQIVND in the germline V gene (reference sequence). The CDR3 runs 12 residues. This CDR3 is CASTESRGGYTF. For the CDR3, the DNA is TGTGCCAGTACCGAGAGCCGGGGTGGCTACACCTTC. Together with reference TRBV19 and TRBJ1-2, the CDR3 gives the full variable domain: DGGITQSPKYLFRKEGQNVTLSCEQNLNHDAMYWYRQDPGQGLRLIYYSQIVNDFQKGDIAEGYSVSREKKESFPLTVTSAQKNPTAFYLCASTESRGGYTFGSGTRLTVV.

V and J are TRBV7-9 and TRBJ2-5; D is perhaps TRBD1 (6 bases). The ends were cut back, 5 bases at V and 4 bases at J, with 14 bases in the middle. The CDR3 totals 14 residues. Germline V lookup: CDR1 SEHNR, CDR2 FQNEAQ (reference sequence). CDR3 DNA: TGTGCCAGCAGCACCCCACAGGGCCCAGAGACCCAGTACTTC. It specifies CASSTPQGPETQYF.

V usage is TRBV5-4 and J usage is TRBJ2-3; the D is unclear. The CDR3 has 11 residues. The V gene's germline CDR1 is SGHNT and CDR2 YYREEE (reference sequence). V was shortened by 0 bases and J by 7 bases, with 3 bases between the two germline ends. As DNA, the CDR3 is TGTGCCAGCAGCTTGGGATATACGCAGTATTTT. It codes for CASSLGYTQYF. Filled out from reference TRBV5-4 and TRBJ2-3, the complete variable domain reads ETGVTQSPTHLIKTRGQQVTLRCSSQSGHNTVSWYQQALGQGPQFIFQYYREEENGRGNFPPRFSGLQFPNYSSELNVNALELDDSALYLCASSLGYTQYFGPGTRLTVL.

This chain connects TRBV27 to TRBJ2-1; the D is unclear. The germline V and J ends were trimmed by 6 bases and 0 bases, with 15 bases remaining between them. This CDR3 has 16 amino acids. Germline V gene sequence: CDR1 MNHEY, CDR2 SMNVEV (reference sequence). The CDR3 reads CASRTLPLSSYNEQFF. CDR3 DNA: TGTGCCAGCAGAACCCTCCCTCTAAGCTCCTACAATGAGCAGTTCTTC.

The chain has TRBV23-1 and TRBJ1-5; 8 bases map to TRBD1. TRBV23-1 is reported as an ORF; its role is uncertain. V was clipped by 10 bases and J by 6 bases; unmatched bases: 17. The CDR3 has 16 amino acids. DNA for the CDR3: TGCGCCATCCCCGCACCCGGGACAGGCGGGGCTCAGCCCCAGCATTTT. As protein: CAIPAPGTGGAQPQHF.

This chain joins TRBV7-9 and TRBJ1-2; TRBD1 aligns across 9 bases. This CDR3 contains 13 residues. The V gene end was trimmed by 5 bases and the J gene end by 7 bases; junction bases not matched to a gene: 5. Germline V gene lookup returns CDR1 SEHNR and CDR2 FQNEAQ (reference sequence). CDR3 nucleotide sequence: TGTGCCAGCAGCCGGGACAGGGATCGTGGCTACACCTTC. Translating gives CASSRDRDRGYTF.

CDR3 sequence reads: CASRPGVGETQYF. The CDR3 DNA reads TGTGCCAGTCGTCCAGGGGTTGGGGAGACCCAGTACTTC. V usage is TRBV6-1 and J usage is TRBJ2-5, with D possibly matching TRBD1 (6 bases). This CDR3 contains 13 residues. V was shortened by 9 bases and J by 5 bases, with 16 bases between the two germline ends. The V gene's germline CDR1 is MNHNS and CDR2 SASEGT.